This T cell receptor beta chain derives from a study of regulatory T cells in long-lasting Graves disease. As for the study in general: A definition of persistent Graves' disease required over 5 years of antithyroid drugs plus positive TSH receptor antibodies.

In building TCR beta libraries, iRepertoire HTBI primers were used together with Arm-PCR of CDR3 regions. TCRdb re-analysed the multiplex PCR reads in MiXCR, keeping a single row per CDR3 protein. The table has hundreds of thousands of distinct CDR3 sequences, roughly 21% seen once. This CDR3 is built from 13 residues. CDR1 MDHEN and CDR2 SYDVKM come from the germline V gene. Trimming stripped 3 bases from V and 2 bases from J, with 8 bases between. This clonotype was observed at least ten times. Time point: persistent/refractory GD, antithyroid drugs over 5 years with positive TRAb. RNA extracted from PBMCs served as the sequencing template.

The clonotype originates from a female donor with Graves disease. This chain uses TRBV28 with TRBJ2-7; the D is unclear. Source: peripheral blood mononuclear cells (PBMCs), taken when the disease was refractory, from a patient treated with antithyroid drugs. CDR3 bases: TGTGCCAGCAGTTTGGCTCGCCCCTACGAGCAGTACTTC. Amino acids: CASSLARPYEQYF.